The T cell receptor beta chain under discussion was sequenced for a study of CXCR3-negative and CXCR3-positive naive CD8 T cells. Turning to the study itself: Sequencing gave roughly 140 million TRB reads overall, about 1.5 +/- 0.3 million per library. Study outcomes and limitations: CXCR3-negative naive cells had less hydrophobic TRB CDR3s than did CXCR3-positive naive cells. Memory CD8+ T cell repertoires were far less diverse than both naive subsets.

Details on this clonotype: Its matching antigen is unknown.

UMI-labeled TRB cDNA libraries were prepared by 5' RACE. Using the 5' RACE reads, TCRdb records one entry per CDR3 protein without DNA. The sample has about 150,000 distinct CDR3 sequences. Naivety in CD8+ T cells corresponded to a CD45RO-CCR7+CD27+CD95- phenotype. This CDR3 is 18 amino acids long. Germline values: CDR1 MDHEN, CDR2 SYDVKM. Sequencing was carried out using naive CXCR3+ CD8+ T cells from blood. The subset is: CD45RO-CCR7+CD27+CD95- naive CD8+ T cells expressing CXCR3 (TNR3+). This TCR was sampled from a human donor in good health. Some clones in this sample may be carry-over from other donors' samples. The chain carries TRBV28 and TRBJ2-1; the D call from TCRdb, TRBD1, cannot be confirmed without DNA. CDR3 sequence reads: CASSPFPDRGGPYNEQFF. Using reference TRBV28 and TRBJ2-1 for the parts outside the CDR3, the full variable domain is DVKVTQSSRYLVKRTGEKVFLECVQDMDHENMFWYRQDPGLGLRLIYFSYDVKMKEKGDIPEGYSVSREKKERFSLILESASTNQTSMYLCASSPFPDRGGPYNEQFFGPGTRLTVL.